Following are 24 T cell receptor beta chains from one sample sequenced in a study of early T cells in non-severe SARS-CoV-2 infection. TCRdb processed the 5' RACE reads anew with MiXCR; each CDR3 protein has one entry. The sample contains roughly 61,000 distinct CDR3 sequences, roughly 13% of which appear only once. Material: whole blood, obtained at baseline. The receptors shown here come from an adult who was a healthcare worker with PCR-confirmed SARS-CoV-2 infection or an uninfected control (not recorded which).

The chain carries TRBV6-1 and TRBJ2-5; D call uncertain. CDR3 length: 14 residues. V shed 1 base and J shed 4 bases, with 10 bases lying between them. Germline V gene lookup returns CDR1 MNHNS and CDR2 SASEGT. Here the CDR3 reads CASSEGPLGETQYF. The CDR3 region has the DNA TGTGCCAGCAGTGAAGGCCCCTTAGGAGAGACCCAGTACTTC.

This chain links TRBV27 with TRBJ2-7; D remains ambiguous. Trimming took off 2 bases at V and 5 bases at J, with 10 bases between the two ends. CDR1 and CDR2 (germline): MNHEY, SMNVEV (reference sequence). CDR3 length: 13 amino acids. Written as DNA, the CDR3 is TGTGCCAGCAGTTTACCCCCGGGCCACGAGCAGTACTTC. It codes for CASSLPPGHEQYF.

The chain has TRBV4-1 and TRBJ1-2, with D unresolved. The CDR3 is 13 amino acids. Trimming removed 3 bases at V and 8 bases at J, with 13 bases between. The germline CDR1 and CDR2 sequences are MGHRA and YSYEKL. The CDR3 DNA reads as TGCGCCAGCAGCCATGGTGGGAGGAGCGGCTACACCTTC. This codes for CASSHGGRSGYTF.

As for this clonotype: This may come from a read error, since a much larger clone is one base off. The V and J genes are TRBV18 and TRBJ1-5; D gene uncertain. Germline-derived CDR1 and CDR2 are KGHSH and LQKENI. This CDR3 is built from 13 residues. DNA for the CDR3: TGTGCCTGCTCACGGCAGGATAATCAGCCCCAGCATTTT. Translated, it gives CACSRQDNQPQHF. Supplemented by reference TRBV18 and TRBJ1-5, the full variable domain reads NAGVMQNPRHLVRRRGQEARLRCSPMKGHSHVYWYRQLPEEGLKFMVYLQKENIIDESGMPKERFSAEFPKEGPSILRIQQVVRGDSAAYFCACSRQDNQPQHFGDGTRLSIL.

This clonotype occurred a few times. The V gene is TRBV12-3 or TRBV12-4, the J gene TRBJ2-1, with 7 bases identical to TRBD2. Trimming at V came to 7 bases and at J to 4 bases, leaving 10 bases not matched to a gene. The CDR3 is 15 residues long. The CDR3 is CASTLGLHKYNEQFF. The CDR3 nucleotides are TGTGCCAGCACCCTGGGACTACATAAATACAATGAGCAGTTCTTC.

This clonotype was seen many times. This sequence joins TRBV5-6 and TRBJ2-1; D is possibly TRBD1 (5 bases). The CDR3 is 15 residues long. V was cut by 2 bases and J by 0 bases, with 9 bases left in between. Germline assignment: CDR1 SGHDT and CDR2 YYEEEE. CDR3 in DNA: TGTGCCAGCAGCTTTGACAGTTACTCCTACAATGAGCAGTTCTTC. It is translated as CASSFDSYSYNEQFF.

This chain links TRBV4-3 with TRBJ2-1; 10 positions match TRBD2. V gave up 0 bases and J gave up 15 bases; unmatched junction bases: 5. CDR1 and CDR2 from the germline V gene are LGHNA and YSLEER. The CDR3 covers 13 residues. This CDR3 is CASSQEVLAGAFF. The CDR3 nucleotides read TGCGCCAGCAGCCAAGAGGTCCTAGCGGGAGCGTTCTTC.

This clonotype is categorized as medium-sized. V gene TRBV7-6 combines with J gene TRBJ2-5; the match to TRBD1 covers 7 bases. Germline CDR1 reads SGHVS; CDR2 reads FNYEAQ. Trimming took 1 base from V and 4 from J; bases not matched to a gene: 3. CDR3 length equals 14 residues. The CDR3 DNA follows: TGTGCCAGCAGCTTAGGTCCAGGGGGAGAGACCCAGTACTTC. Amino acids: CASSLGPGGETQYF.

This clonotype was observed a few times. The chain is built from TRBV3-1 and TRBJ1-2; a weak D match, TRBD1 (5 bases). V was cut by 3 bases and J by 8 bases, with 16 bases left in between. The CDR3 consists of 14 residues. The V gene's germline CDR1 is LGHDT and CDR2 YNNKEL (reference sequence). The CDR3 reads CASSHTTGTGGYTF. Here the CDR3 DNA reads TGTGCCAGCAGCCATACGACGGGTACAGGAGGCTACACCTTC.

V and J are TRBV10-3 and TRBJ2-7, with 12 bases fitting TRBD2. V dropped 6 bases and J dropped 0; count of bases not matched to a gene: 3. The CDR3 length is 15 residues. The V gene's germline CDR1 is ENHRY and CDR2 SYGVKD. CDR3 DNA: TGTGCCATCAGCCTAGCGGGAGGGTTCTCCTACGAGCAGTACTTC. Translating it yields CAISLAGGFSYEQYF.

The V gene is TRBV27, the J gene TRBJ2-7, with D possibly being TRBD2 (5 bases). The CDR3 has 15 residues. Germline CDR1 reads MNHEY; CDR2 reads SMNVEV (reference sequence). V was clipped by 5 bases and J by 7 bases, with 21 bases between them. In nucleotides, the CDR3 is TGTGCCAGCAGTAGAAGTTTGCCGGAGCCGGGGGAGCAGTACTTC. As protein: CASSRSLPEPGEQYF.

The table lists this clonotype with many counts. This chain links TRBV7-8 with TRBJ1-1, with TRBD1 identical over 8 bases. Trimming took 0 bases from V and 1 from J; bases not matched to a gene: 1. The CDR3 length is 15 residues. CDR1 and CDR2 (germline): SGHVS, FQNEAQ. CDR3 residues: CASSLATGGNTEAFF. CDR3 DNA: TGTGCCAGCAGCTTAGCCACAGGGGGGAACACTGAAGCTTTCTTT.

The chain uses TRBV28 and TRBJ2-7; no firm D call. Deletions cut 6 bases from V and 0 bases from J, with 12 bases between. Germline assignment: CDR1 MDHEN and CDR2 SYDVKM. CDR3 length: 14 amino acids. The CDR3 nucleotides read TGTGCCAGCAGCGCCCCCCCTAACTCCTACGAGCAGTACTTC. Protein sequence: CASSAPPNSYEQYF.

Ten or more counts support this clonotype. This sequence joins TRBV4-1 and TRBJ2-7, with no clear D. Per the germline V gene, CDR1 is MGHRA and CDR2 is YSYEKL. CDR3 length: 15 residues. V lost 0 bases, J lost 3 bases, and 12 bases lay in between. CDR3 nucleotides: TGCGCCAGCAGCCAAGATTTTGTACGGCTCTACGAGCAGTACTTC. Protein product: CASSQDFVRLYEQYF.

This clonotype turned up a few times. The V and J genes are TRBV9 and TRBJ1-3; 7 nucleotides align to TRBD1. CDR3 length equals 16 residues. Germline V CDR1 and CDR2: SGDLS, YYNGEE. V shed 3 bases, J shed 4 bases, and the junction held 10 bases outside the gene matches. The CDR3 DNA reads TGTGCCAGCAGCGCTGGGACCAGGGGGTACGGAAACACCATATATTTT. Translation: CASSAGTRGYGNTIYF.

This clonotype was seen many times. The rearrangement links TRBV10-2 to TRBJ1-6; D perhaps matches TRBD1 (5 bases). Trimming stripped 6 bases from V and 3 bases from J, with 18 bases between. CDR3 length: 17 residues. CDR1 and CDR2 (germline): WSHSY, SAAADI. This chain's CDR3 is CASRHVPGTNYNSPLHF. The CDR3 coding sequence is TGCGCCAGCAGACACGTGCCGGGGACTAACTATAATTCACCCCTCCACTTT.

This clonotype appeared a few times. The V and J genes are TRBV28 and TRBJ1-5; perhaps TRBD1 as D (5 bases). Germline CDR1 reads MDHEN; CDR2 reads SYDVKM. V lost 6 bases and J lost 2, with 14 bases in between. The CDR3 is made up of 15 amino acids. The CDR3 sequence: CASRRRGAGNQPQHF. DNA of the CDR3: TGTGCCAGCAGGCGTCGGGGCGCGGGCAATCAGCCCCAGCATTTT.

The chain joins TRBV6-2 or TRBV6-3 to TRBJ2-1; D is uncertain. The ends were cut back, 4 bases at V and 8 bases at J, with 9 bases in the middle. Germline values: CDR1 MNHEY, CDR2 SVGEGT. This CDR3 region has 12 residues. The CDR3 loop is CASSSLTDEQFF. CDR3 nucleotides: TGTGCCAGCAGTTCGCTAACGGATGAGCAGTTCTTC.

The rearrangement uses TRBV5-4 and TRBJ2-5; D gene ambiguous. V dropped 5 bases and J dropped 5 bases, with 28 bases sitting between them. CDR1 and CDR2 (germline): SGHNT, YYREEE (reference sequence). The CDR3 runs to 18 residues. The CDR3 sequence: CASRSQKVRTVKSETQYF. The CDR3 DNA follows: TGTGCCAGCAGGTCACAGAAGGTTAGAACGGTAAAATCGGAGACCCAGTACTTC.

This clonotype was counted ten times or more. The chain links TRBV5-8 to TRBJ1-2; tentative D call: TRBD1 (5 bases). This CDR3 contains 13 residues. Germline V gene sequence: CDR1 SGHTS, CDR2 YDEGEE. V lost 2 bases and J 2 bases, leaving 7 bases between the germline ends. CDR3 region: CASSFDSNYGYTF. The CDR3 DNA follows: TGTGCCAGCAGCTTTGACAGCAACTATGGCTACACCTTC.

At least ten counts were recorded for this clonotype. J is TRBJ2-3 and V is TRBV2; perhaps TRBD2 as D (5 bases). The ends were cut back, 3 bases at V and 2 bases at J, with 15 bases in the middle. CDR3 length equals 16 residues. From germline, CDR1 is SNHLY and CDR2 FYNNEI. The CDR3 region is CASSEGASTATDTQYF. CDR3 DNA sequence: TGTGCCAGCAGTGAGGGAGCTTCCACAGCCACAGATACGCAGTATTTT.

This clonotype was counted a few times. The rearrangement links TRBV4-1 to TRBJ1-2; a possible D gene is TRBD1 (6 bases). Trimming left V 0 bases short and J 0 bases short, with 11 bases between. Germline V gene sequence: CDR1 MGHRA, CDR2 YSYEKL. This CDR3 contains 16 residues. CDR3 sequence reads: CASSQETGIANYGYTF. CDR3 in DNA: TGCGCCAGCAGCCAAGAGACAGGAATAGCTAACTATGGCTACACCTTC.

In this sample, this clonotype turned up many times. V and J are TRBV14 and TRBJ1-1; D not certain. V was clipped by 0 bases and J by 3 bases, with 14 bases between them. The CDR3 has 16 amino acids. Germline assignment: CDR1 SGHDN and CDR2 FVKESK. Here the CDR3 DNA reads TGTGCCAGCAGCCAAGATCGTTCCGGGATGGACACTGAAGCTTTCTTT. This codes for CASSQDRSGMDTEAFF. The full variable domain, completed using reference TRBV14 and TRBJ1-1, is EAGVTQFPSHSVIEKGQTVTLRCDPISGHDNLYWYRRVMGKEIKFLLHFVKESKQDESGMPNNRFLAERTGGTYSTLKVQPAELEDSGVYFCASSQDRSGMDTEAFFGQGTRLTVV.

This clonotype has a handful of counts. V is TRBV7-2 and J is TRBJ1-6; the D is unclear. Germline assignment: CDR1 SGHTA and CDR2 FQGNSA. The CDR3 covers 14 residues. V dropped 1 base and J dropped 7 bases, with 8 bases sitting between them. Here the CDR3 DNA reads TGTGCCAGCAGCTTAGGGGTTGGAAATTCACCCCTCCACTTT. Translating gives CASSLGVGNSPLHF.